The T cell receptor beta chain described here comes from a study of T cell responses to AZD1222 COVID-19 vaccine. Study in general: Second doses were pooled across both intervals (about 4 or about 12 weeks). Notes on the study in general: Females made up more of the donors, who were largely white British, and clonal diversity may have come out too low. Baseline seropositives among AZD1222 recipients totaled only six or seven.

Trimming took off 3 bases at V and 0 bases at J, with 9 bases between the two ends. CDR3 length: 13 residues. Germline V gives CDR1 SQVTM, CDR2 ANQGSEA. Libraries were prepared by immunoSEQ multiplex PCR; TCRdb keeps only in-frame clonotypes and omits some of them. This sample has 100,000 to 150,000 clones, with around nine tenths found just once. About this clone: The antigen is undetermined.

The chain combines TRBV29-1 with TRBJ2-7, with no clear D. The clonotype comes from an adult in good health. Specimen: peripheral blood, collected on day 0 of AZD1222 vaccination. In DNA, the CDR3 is TGCAGCGTTGATGCCGACAACTCCTACGAGCAGTACTTC. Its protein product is CSVDADNSYEQYF.